This entry concerns a single TCR beta chain. This clonotype was found many times. No cognate antigen has been identified for it. It has no much larger one-base neighbor in the sample; base qualities were not kept. Stable hyperthyroidism was defined as no progression to ophthalmopathy within 18 months of follow-up. Patients with hyperthyroidism were aged 18 to 65 years, had been newly diagnosed, and had a disease duration of less than 2 months. Patients with other autoimmune diseases, uncontrolled infections, pregnancy or lactation were excluded. Diagnosis relied on clinical symptoms, serum thyroxine, TRAb, thyroid ultrasound and orbital computed tomography. PBMCs were isolated from more than 8 ml of fresh peripheral blood by Ficoll-Paque density gradient centrifugation. Total RNA was extracted with Trizol reagent and quality-checked on an Agilent 2100 Bioanalyzer. For repertoire sequencing, the TCR beta CDR3 regions were amplified from RNA transcripts. HTBI primers and the Qiagen OneStep RT-PCR kit were used in a first-round RT-PCR, which was followed by a second-round multiplex PCR, size selection and purification. Libraries were sequenced paired-end with 100 bp reads on an Illumina HiSeq2000. Per the original workflow: SOAPnuke was used for read processing, and reads with adapters, uncalled bases, a mean Phred below 15, or no exact constant-primer or identifier match were discarded. High-quality paired reads were merged with COPE v1.2.5. Unique nucleotide sequences were defined as clonotypes and aligned to IMGT TRB V, D and J references using MiTCR v1.1. The analysis was limited to V-J combinations with a frequency above 0.0001, which together covered over 98% of repertoires. For each V-J combination, a TCR clonal expansion and chaos score was defined as the ratio of F50 clonal expansion to chaos observed in the TCRdist matrix. Welch's t-statistics and random forest were used to reduce the features to 10 to 15 V-J combinations, which were then used as input to a naive Bayes classifier. The Morisita-Horn index was used to measure how similar the thyroid and blood repertoires were. TCRdb reran the public reads through fastp at Q25 and MiXCR, keeping productive beta chains. Each entry is one CDR3 protein sequence, shown with its most common DNA and genes. Here the V and J calls rest on TCRdb's processing, not on the authors' analysis. This sample comprises hundreds of thousands of distinct CDR3 sequences, over 20% of them detected only once. In total, the top ten clones hold 2.5% to 3% of the sample.

This specimen comes from a study of Graves' ophthalmopathy and Graves' hyperthyroidism (dated by TCRdb to between 2017 and 2018). In terms of the full investigation: Peripheral blood was collected at initial diagnosis, before any treatment. To tell Graves' ophthalmopathy apart from Graves' hyperthyroidism, and to predict which patients would progress to ophthalmopathy, the study relied on TCR beta repertoire signatures. In total, under 150 blood samples were TCR-sequenced: fewer than 50 ophthalmopathy, about 75 hyperthyroidism and approximately 17 hyperthyroidism-to-ophthalmopathy patients. To explore V-J signatures that separate ophthalmopathy from hyperthyroidism, a discovery set of about 96 patients was enrolled, consisting of fewer than 45 with ophthalmopathy and roughly 60 with stable hyperthyroidism. An independent validation cohort comprised around 20 hyperthyroidism patients and 15 to 17 patients who later progressed from hyperthyroidism to ophthalmopathy. In over 5 hyperthyroidism patients, the T-cell repertoires found in thyroid tissue were compared with those found in blood. After sampling, hyperthyroidism patients received methimazole starting at 30 mg daily, and ophthalmopathy patients received high-dose intravenous methylprednisolone. The 100 or so discovery patients were divided at random into training and test sets in a 7:3 ratio. Broader findings and caveats from the paper: In validation, the model predicted ophthalmopathy progression with more than 55% sensitivity and roughly 78% specificity; more than ten predicted patients were CT-confirmed with GO in a median of approximately 6.2 months. In cross-validation, the 13-signature model distinguished ophthalmopathy from stable hyperthyroidism with approximately 90% sensitivity and 81.08% specificity, and in the test set the corresponding values were approximately 80% and 75%. No statistical method was used to set the sample size in advance, and the investigators knew which group each participant was assigned to. Most expanded thyroid clonotypes with frequency above 0.001 were also detected in blood, suggesting blood repertoires may reflect the thyroid immune response.

The CDR3, from cysteine to phenylalanine, totals 14 residues. This entry keeps only the CDR3 DNA: 42 bases, framed from base 1. V and J are truncated by 5 bases and 4 bases respectively, leaving an intervening sequence of 14 bases. This receptor chain uses TRBV12-3 or TRBV12-4 and TRBJ1-1; the D segment could be TRBD1, given 6 matching bases. The sequenced sample was peripheral blood. The sequence was collected from a woman aged 18-35 years with stable Graves' hyperthyroidism. Donor details come from another sample of the same person, matched by shared clones. CDR3 sequence: CASSPTGLGTEAFF. The nucleotides read TGTGCCAGCAGTCCGACAGGACTTGGCACTGAAGCTTTCTTT.